The present TCR beta chain was sequenced within a study of blood T cell repertoires in COVID-19 (dated by TCRdb to between 2020 and 2021). The study in broad terms: Samples from collaborators originated in the United States, Italy and Spain and spanned both the acute and convalescent phases of COVID-19. Samples were obtained from the ongoing ImmuneRACE study (first 160 participants) and from 950 to 1,500 subjects provided by 6 global collaborators. HLA class I and class II types, where available, came from metadata supplied by the sample provider rather than from assay-based typing. The repertoires were made available in a free public database intended to serve as a resource for research on the immune response to SARS-CoV-2. The dataset comprised deeply sampled blood TCRbeta repertoires from subjects exposed to, actively infected with, or recovered from COVID-19. The prospective study material was composed of cDNA or gDNA derived from T cells, B-cell-depleted T cells, or PBMCs. Nearly every sample came with metadata listing a de-identified subject ID, COVID-19 status, age in years and sex.

On this clone itself: This receptor's antigen is unknown. There are no base qualities to consult, and no much larger clone falls within one base.

Broad study findings and their caveats: How much clinical and demographic metadata was included differed by source and by participant, and the metadata was provided uncurated.

The V and J ends are trimmed by 4 bases and 0 bases, leaving 10 bases between them. CDR1 and CDR2 are drawn from the germline V gene (reference sequence): LGHDT, YNNKEL. The CDR3 measures 15 amino acids from cysteine to phenylalanine. Only CDR3 DNA remains: 45 bases, in frame from the first base. Each collaborating institution followed its own protocols to collect whole blood in K2EDTA tubes. For TCRbeta analysis, collaborator samples were shipped as frozen whole blood, as isolated PBMCs, or as DNA extracted from either sample type. TCRbeta CDR3 regions were amplified from genomic DNA by means of the immunoSEQ Assay, a bias-controlled multiplex PCR. Processing in the source paper ran as follows. The number of nucleated cells in each sample was estimated by amplification of reference gene primers within the assay. To quantify the absolute abundance of each unique TCRbeta CDR3 rearrangement, sequence reads were collapsed and filtered. For each sample, productive Simpson clonality was calculated by taking the square root of Simpson's diversity index across productive rearrangements. This immuneACCESS table, as held by TCRdb, lists in-frame sequences with V and J called but not all clones. Of the missing ones, under half trace to an unresolved V gene in checked studies; the others have no known cause. That table gives V, J and clone size, and the DNA gave D and trimming. The sample data list 68,000 or so clones, and over 60% of these were observed just once. The ten largest clones take up under 30% of the sample.

This receptor was identified in a human donor in a cohort sampled during active COVID-19. This chain is built from TRBV3-1 (or the pseudogene TRBV3-2) and TRBJ2-1, with an unclear D gene assignment. Sequencing was carried out using peripheral blood. The DNA reads TGTGCCAGCAGCCGGGCGAGAAGCTCCTACAATGAGCAGTTCTTC. Its translation is CASSRARSSYNEQFF.